Listed here are 4 T cell receptor beta chains from one sample, sequenced in a study of sequential checkpoint blockade in melanoma. Treatment specified: randomized to nivolumab then ipilimumab (arm A) or the reverse (arm B). TCRdb's copy holds only in-frame clones and misses some; the assay was immunoSEQ multiplex PCR. Of under 25,000 clones listed, approximately 82% were seen once; the top ten hold about 9.9%. This specimen consisted of CD8+ T cells sorted from blood (inferred from file names), obtained from a patient given nivolumab and ipilimumab in sequence. These receptors were obtained from a human donor with melanoma.

V gene TRBV28 combines with J gene TRBJ2-5, with 7 nucleotides matching TRBD2. The trim removed 4 bases at V and 5 bases at J, leaving 4 bases unmatched. Germline V CDR1 and CDR2: MDHEN, SYDVKM. CDR3 length equals 13 residues. CDR3 amino acids: CASSSPGRETQYF. The CDR3 DNA reads TGTGCCAGCAGTTCCCCCGGGAGGGAGACCCAGTACTTC.

This clone has just a few counts. The CDR3 loop is CAWKEWRNTEAFF. In DNA form, the CDR3 reads TGTGCCTGGAAAGAATGGAGGAACACTGAAGCTTTCTTT. The rearrangement joins TRBV30 to TRBJ1-1; no clear D. V lost 4 bases to trimming and J lost 1 base, with 10 bases between them. CDR1 is GTSNPN and CDR2 is SVGIG in the germline V gene (reference sequence). CDR3 length: 13 amino acids.

The chain couples TRBV14 to TRBJ2-7, with no clear D. V lost 2 bases and J lost 2, with 16 bases in between. Germline V lookup: CDR1 SGHDN, CDR2 FVKESK. The CDR3 loop spans 16 amino acids. CDR3 DNA: TGTGCCAGCAGCCAATTAGGTACAGCCTTGGCCTACGAGCAGTACTTC. It translates to CASSQLGTALAYEQYF.

V and J are TRBV6-5 and TRBJ1-1, with TRBD1 identical over 7 bases. This CDR3 comprises 14 residues. Germline loops: CDR1 MNHEY, CDR2 SVGAGI. V lost 6 bases and J lost 1; bases outside the gene matches: 5. The CDR3 nucleotides are TGTGCCAGCAGGAAGGGACAGACGAACACTGAAGCTTTCTTT. It encodes CASRKGQTNTEAFF.